A single sample gave rise to the 3 T cell receptor beta chains below, sequenced in a study of memory CD4+ T cells and cytomegalovirus serostatus. Profiled with immunoSEQ multiplex PCR; TCRdb holds only in-frame clones, not every one. The sample shows 50,000 to 70,000 clones, 60% to 75% of them seen only once. The sort gate was single viable CD3+CD4+CD8-CD45RO+ cells for memory CD4+ T cells. The specimen was memory CD4+ T cells from blood. Receptors originate from an adult in good health and CMV-seropositive.

The rearrangement uses TRBV18 and TRBJ2-6; 7 bases agree with TRBD2. CDR1 KGHSH and CDR2 LQKENI come from the germline V gene. The CDR3 sequence is 17 residues long. The V segment lost 0 bases and the J segment 0 bases; nucleotides outside the gene matches: 2. The CDR3 region has the DNA TGTGCCAGCTCACCACCAGGGAGGGGCTCTGGGGCCAACGTCCTGACTTTC. Translated, it gives CASSPPGRGSGANVLTF. Looking up the rest from reference TRBV18 and TRBJ2-6 gives the full variable domain: NAGVMQNPRHLVRRRGQEARLRCSPMKGHSHVYWYRQLPEEGLKFMVYLQKENIIDESGMPKERFSAEFPKEGPSILRIQQVVRGDSAAYFCASSPPGRGSGANVLTFGAGSRLTVL.

This sequence joins TRBV19 and TRBJ2-3; D may be TRBD2 (6 bases). V lost 3 bases and J 4 bases, leaving 11 bases between the germline ends. Germline loops: CDR1 LNHDA, CDR2 SQIVND (reference sequence). This CDR3 has 14 amino acids. The CDR3 loop is CASSINGSPDTQYF. The CDR3 DNA reads as TGTGCCAGTAGTATTAACGGGAGCCCAGATACGCAGTATTTT.

The chain joins TRBV12-5 to TRBJ1-2; D is perhaps TRBD1 (5 bases). The CDR3 spans 11 residues. With 1 base removed from V and 13 bases from J, the gap between germline ends came to 10 bases. The germline CDR1 and CDR2 sequences are LGHNT and FRNRAP. CDR3 loop: CASGLEQAITF. In nucleotides, the CDR3 is TGTGCTAGTGGTTTGGAACAGGCAATCACCTTC. Looking up the rest from reference TRBV12-5 and TRBJ1-2 gives the full variable domain: DARVTQTPRHKVTEMGQEVTMRCQPILGHNTVFWYRQTMMQGLELLAYFRNRAPLDDSGMPKDRFSAEMPDATLATLKIQPSEPRDSAVYFCASGLEQAITFGSGTRLTVV.